These 9 T cell receptor beta chains share one sample of origin, sequenced in a study of blood T cell repertoires in COVID-19. Assay used: immunoSEQ multiplex PCR; TCRdb lists only in-frame clones, some missing. Of 210,000 or so clones in the sample, less than 90% were seen once. The sample comprised PBMCs or T cells enriched from blood (not recorded which). The receptors here all came from a woman aged 45-59 years in a cohort exposed to, infected with or recovered from COVID-19 (not recorded which).

The chain combines TRBV28 with TRBJ2-3, with TRBD2 matching over 10 bases. V was pared by 1 base and J by 1 base, with 2 bases of the junction left unmatched. CDR3 length: 16 amino acids. CDR1 and CDR2 (germline): MDHEN, SYDVKM. Here the CDR3 reads CASSLYLAGGTDTQYF. CDR3 nucleotide sequence: TGTGCCAGCAGTTTATACCTAGCGGGGGGCACAGATACGCAGTATTTT.

This chain uses TRBV3-1 (or the pseudogene TRBV3-2) with TRBJ1-6; D ambiguous. CDR3 length: 13 amino acids. Per the germline V gene, CDR1 is LGHDT and CDR2 is YNNKEL (reference sequence). Trimming took 1 base from V and 9 from J, leaving 7 bases between them. CDR3 sequence (DNA): TGTGCCAGCAGCCAAGTTAAGAGTTCACCCCTCCACTTT. It encodes CASSQVKSSPLHF.

The sample holds a few counts of this clone. The chain couples TRBV4-3 to TRBJ1-4; the D is unclear. Between the trimmed V and J ends, which lost 5 bases and 15 bases, there was a span of 25 bases. This CDR3 region has 15 residues. Germline loops: CDR1 LGHNA, CDR2 YSLEER. The CDR3 here is CASSDRAAGEGAMFF. In DNA, the CDR3 is TGCGCCAGCAGCGACCGGGCGGCCGGGGAGGGAGCGATGTTTTTT.

The chain recombines TRBV9 with TRBJ1-2; TRBD1 matches at 10 bases. This CDR3 is built from 17 residues. The J segment lost 8 bases and the V segment lost 2 bases, leaving 15 bases of the junction unmatched. Germline CDR1 is SGDLS and CDR2 is YYNGEE. The DNA for the CDR3 is TGTGCCAGCAGCGTGGGTCGGGACAGGGGAAGATACAGGGGCTACACCTTC. Encoded protein: CASSVGRDRGRYRGYTF.

V is TRBV10-3 and J is TRBJ1-4; D may be TRBD1 (5 bases). The length of the CDR3 is 15 residues. V was cut by 3 bases and J by 6 bases, with 14 bases left in between. CDR1 and CDR2 (germline): ENHRY, SYGVKD. This CDR3 is CAISDPTGGDEKLFF. The CDR3 nucleotides read TGTGCCATCAGTGACCCAACGGGGGGAGATGAAAAACTGTTTTTT.

J is TRBJ1-1 and V is TRBV12-3 or TRBV12-4; D is unclear. With 8 bases removed from V and 1 base from J, the gap between germline ends came to 8 bases. This CDR3 has 12 residues. The CDR3 here is CASLGGNTEAFF. The CDR3, as DNA: TGTGCCAGCCTGGGAGGGAACACTGAAGCTTTCTTT.

This rearrangement joins TRBV5-1 to TRBJ2-7; TRBD2 matches at 8 bases. The CDR3 has 16 residues. V was pared by 4 bases and J by 1 base, with 10 bases of the junction left unmatched. CDR1 and CDR2 (germline): SGHRS, YFSETQ. The CDR3 DNA sequence: TGCGCCAGCAGCCTGGACGCGGGACTAGGATCCTACGAGCAGTACTTC. Translated, it gives CASSLDAGLGSYEQYF.

The rearrangement uses TRBV5-4 and TRBJ2-2; TRBD2 matches at 8 bases. With V trimmed by 1 base and J by 7 bases, 12 bases remained unmatched. CDR1 SGHNT and CDR2 YYREEE come from the germline V gene (reference sequence). The CDR3 spans 17 residues. In nucleotides, the CDR3 is TGTGCCAGCAGCTTGATGAGCTTCGGGGGGGCTGGCGGGGAGCTGTTTTTT. Its translation is CASSLMSFGGAGGELFF.

V gene TRBV2 combines with J gene TRBJ1-1; a possible D gene is TRBD1 (6 bases). The CDR3 length is 14 residues. Trimming stripped 6 bases from V and 4 bases from J, with 15 bases between. Germline V CDR1 and CDR2: SNHLY, FYNNEI. As DNA, the CDR3 is TGTGCCAGCAGCACAGGGTGGGTTGGCACTGAAGCTTTCTTT. It yields the protein CASSTGWVGTEAFF.